Each of the 9 T cell receptor beta chains below was sequenced from the same sample in a study of T cell responses to AZD1222 COVID-19 vaccine. Sequencing was performed with immunoSEQ multiplex PCR; in TCRdb, only in-frame clones are kept and a portion is missing. The sample carries roughly 72,000 clones, about 85% recorded once. The sequences come from peripheral blood, collected on day 0 of AZD1222 vaccination. The receptors originated from an adult in good health.

This sequence joins TRBV5-1 and TRBJ2-3; 8 bases align to TRBD1. J was trimmed by 3 bases and V by 0 bases; bases with no gene match: 3. The germline CDR1 and CDR2 sequences are SGHRS and YFSETQ. This CDR3 has 15 residues. CDR3 DNA: TGCGCCAGCAGCTTGGGGACAGGGCTGACAGATACGCAGTATTTT. Its protein is CASSLGTGLTDTQYF.

This clone was observed a single time. This chain uses TRBV13 with TRBJ2-2; 9 nucleotides align to TRBD2. Trimming removed 5 bases from V and 5 bases from J; junction bases left unmatched: 15. Per germline, CDR1 PRHDT and CDR2 FYEKMQ (reference sequence). The CDR3 totals 18 residues. The CDR3 sequence: CASSIRRLGLAYTGELFF. CDR3 DNA: TGTGCCAGCAGCATACGTAGATTGGGACTAGCATATACCGGGGAGCTGTTTTTT.

This clone occurred a few times. The chain has TRBV5-1 and TRBJ1-2; D call uncertain. V was cut by 0 bases and J by 1 base, with 7 bases left in between. The CDR3 extends over 14 amino acids. Germline V gives CDR1 SGHRS, CDR2 YFSETQ. The CDR3 sequence: CASSLADINYGYTF. CDR3 DNA: TGCGCCAGCAGCTTGGCCGACATTAACTATGGCTACACCTTC.

This clone has more than one count but fewer than ten. The chain joins TRBV4-2 to TRBJ2-3; no reliable D call. Germline V gives CDR1 LGHNA, CDR2 YNFKEQ. There are 14 residues in the CDR3. The V end was cut by 2 bases, the J end by 6 bases, with 12 bases between. The CDR3 region has the DNA TGTGCCAGCAGCCAATCTGGTGCGACTGATACGCAGTATTTT. This translates into CASSQSGATDTQYF.

The chain recombines TRBV13 with TRBJ2-2; 12 nucleotides agree with TRBD2. CDR3 size: 17 residues. CDR1 PRHDT and CDR2 FYEKMQ come from the germline V gene (reference sequence). Germline trimming cut 5 bases from V and 4 bases from J; bases unmatched to any gene: 8. CDR3 in amino acids: CASSILAGGPGTGELFF. CDR3 DNA: TGTGCCAGCAGCATACTAGCGGGAGGACCGGGCACCGGGGAGCTGTTTTTT.

This clone showed up just once. This chain links TRBV6-1 with TRBJ1-5, with 11 bases identical to TRBD1. The germline V gene encodes CDR1 MNHNS and CDR2 SASEGT. CDR3 length equals 15 residues. The V segment lost 5 bases and the J segment 6 bases; nucleotides outside the gene matches: 6. The CDR3, as DNA: TGTGCCAGCAGTCCCTGGACAGGGGGCAGTCAGCCCCAGCATTTT. Amino acids: CASSPWTGGSQPQHF.

This clone has just a few counts. The CDR3 spells CASSAGGKGIQYF. The CDR3, as DNA: TGTGCCAGCAGTGCAGGGGGCAAGGGCATTCAGTACTTC. The chain employs TRBV2 and TRBJ2-4, with 8 nucleotides matching TRBD1. J was trimmed by 9 bases and V by 4 bases; bases with no gene match: 5. This CDR3 contains 13 residues. Germline-derived CDR1 and CDR2 are SNHLY and FYNNEI.

The rearrangement joins TRBV16 to TRBJ1-1; 7 positions match TRBD1. The germline CDR1 and CDR2 sequences are KGHSY and FQNENV. The trim removed 3 bases at V and 4 bases at J, leaving 11 bases unmatched. The CDR3 is 16 residues long. CDR3 sequence reads: CASSHGGTGAITEAFF. The CDR3 nucleotides read TGTGCCAGCAGCCACGGGGGCACAGGGGCTATCACTGAAGCTTTCTTT.

The rearrangement joins TRBV3-1 (or the pseudogene TRBV3-2) to TRBJ1-1; D not resolved. The CDR3 sequence is 14 residues long. Per germline, CDR1 LGHDT and CDR2 YNNKEL (reference sequence). The V end was cut by 6 bases, the J end by 2 bases, with 13 bases between. The CDR3 sequence is CASSPNPRNTEAFF. The CDR3 nucleotides are TGTGCCAGCAGTCCAAATCCGCGTAACACTGAAGCTTTCTTT.